Given below is one TCR beta chain in context. These data are taken from a study of blood T cell repertoires in COVID-19. Turning to the study itself: Samples of COVID-19 (acute and convalescent) were obtained from the United States, Italy and Spain. PBMCs, B-cell-depleted T cells, or T cells provided the cDNA or gDNA that made up the material.

The CDR3 has 16 amino acids. Germline-derived CDR1 and CDR2 are SGHRS and YFSETQ. Trimming removed 1 base from V and 0 bases from J, with 11 bases in between. Original processing notes: Nucleated cell counts were estimated from reference gene primer amplification. Data came from immunoSEQ multiplex PCR; TCRdb stores just in-frame clones and leaves some out. V and J calls and clone size are as listed in that table; D and trimming were resolved from the DNA. The repertoire holds more than 70,000 clones, with around 88% as singletons. The chain is built from TRBV5-1 and TRBJ1-3; weak D call: TRBD1 (6 bases). The receptor comes from a woman of 80 years or more with acute or convalescent COVID-19. The sample taken for sequencing was peripheral blood. CDR3 region: CASSLTGLGSGNTIYF. DNA of the CDR3: TGCGCCAGCAGCTTGACAGGGCTAGGCTCTGGAAACACCATATATTTT.